A selection of T cell receptor beta chains follows, all from one sample in a study of neoadjuvant anti-PD-1 for oral cavity cancer. Clones were read by immunoSEQ multiplex PCR, and TCRdb kept only the in-frame ones, dropping some. In the table there are about 23,000 clones, more than 35% of which are singletons. Sequencing was performed on tumor tissue, taken after nivolumab (anti-PD-1) treatment. The receptors were gathered from a person between 35 and 79 years old with oral cavity squamous cell carcinoma. CDR3s include the opening cysteine and the closing phenylalanine or tryptophan. Fields, in order: CDR3 length, D gene, J gene, V gene, clone size, CDR3 DNA, CDR3 protein. D genes are given only for firm matches. Only some rows state a clone size, as once, few, many or a class for expanded clones.

>18|TRBD2|TRBJ2-3|TRBV25-1|-
TGTGCCAGCAGTGAATACAGCGGGGGGGCCTCGGGCACAGATACGCAGTATTTT
CASSEYSGGASGTDTQYF
>15|-|TRBJ1-5|TRBV9|-
TGTGCCAGCAGCGTAGGTGTGTCCTGGGGGCAGCCCCAGCATTTT
CASSVGVSWGQPQHF
>11|-|TRBJ1-6|TRBV7-2|-
TGTGCCAGCAGCTTAGAAGGGCCGCTCCACTTT
CASSLEGPLHF
>15|-|TRBJ1-2|TRBV6-1|-
TGTGCCAGCAGTACGGGGGGGAACAGGGACGATGGCTACACCTTC
CASSTGGNRDDGYTF
>14|-|TRBJ1-1|TRBV5-1|-
TGCGCCAGCAGCGGGGGGAGGGTGAACACTGAAGCTTTCTTT
CASSGGRVNTEAFF
>15|-|TRBJ2-2|TRBV6-6|few
TGTGCCAGCAGTTATCTCTGGATGAGCACCGGGGAGCTGTTTTTT
CASSYLWMSTGELFF
>12|-|TRBJ1-2|TRBV15|-
TGTGCCACCAGCAGAGAAACATTCGGCTACACCTTC
CATSRETFGYTF
>14|TRBD2|TRBJ2-3|TRBV5-1|few
TGCGCCAGCAGCTCCAGCGGGGGCGCAGATACGCAGTATTTT
CASSSSGGADTQYF
>13|-|TRBJ2-1|TRBV10-1|once
TGCGCCAGCAGTGAGCCCCAGGGAAATGAGCAGTTCTTC
CASSEPQGNEQFF
>16|TRBD1|TRBJ1-1|TRBV19|many
TGTGCCAGTAGTCCTCGAGACAGGGGGCGAGGGACTGAAGCTTTCTTT
CASSPRDRGRGTEAFF
>15|-|TRBJ2-1|TRBV5-1|-
TGCGCCAGCAGCACTTCGGGGAGCTCCTACAATGAGCAGTTCTTC
CASSTSGSSYNEQFF
>11|-|TRBJ1-1|TRBV20-1|-
TGCAGTGCTAGAGCGGGGACTGAAGCTTTCTTT
CSARAGTEAFF
>13|-|TRBJ1-1|TRBV2|-
TGTGCCAGCAGTGAAGGCAGGGAGGTTGAAGCTTTCTTT
CASSEGREVEAFF
>14|-|TRBJ2-2|TRBV11-2|few
TGTGCCAGCAGCCAGATTGGGGGCACCGGGGAGCTGTTTTTT
CASSQIGGTGELFF
>15|-|TRBJ1-5|TRBV7-3|few
TGTGCCAGCAGCTTAACCGGGGACGGCAGTCAGCCCCAGCATTTT
CASSLTGDGSQPQHF
>13|TRBD2|TRBJ2-7|TRBV6-5|-
TGTGCCAGCAGTACCCTGGGAGGGGTCGAGCAGTACTTC
CASSTLGGVEQYF
>11|-|TRBJ2-7|TRBV5-6|few
TGTGCCAGCAGCTACAACTACGAGCAGTACTTC
CASSYNYEQYF
>17|TRBD1|TRBJ2-7|TRBV7-8|-
TGTGCCAGCAGCTTACGTATACCGGGACAGGGGGCGTTCGAGCAGTACTTC
CASSLRIPGQGAFEQYF
>16|-|TRBJ2-6|TRBV15|few
TGTGCCACCAGCAGGGGGAGGGGGGCTGGGGCCAACGTCCTGACTTTC
CATSRGRGAGANVLTF
>14|-|TRBJ2-7|TRBV28|-
TGTGCCAGCAGTTTAACGCGGGGGCTCTACGAGCAGTACTTC
CASSLTRGLYEQYF
>13|-|TRBJ1-2|TRBV7-2|-
TGTGCCAGCAGCTTAGAAGTTACGCGAGGCTACACCTTC
CASSLEVTRGYTF
>12|-|TRBJ2-1|TRBV29-1|few
TGCAGCGTTGGAAGGCAGAACAATGAGCAGTTCTTC
CSVGRQNNEQFF
>17|TRBD1|TRBJ1-1|TRBV9|few
TGTGCCAGCAGCGTAGGGACAGGGGGCGGTAGGGACACTGAAGCTTTCTTT
CASSVGTGGGRDTEAFF
>17|-|TRBJ2-3|TRBV11-2|few
TGTGCCAGCAGCTTAGGGGGCGGGGTGGCTAGCACAGATACGCAGTATTTT
CASSLGGGVASTDTQYF
>14|-|TRBJ1-2|TRBV19|many
TGTGCCAGTAGTACATGGACCGTAGGCTATGGCTACACCTTC
CASSTWTVGYGYTF
>14|-|TRBJ2-7|TRBV2|few
TGTGCCAGCAGAGTCGACGGGAGCTCCTACGAGCAGTACTTC
CASRVDGSSYEQYF
>13|-|TRBJ1-6|TRBV5-1|-
TGCGCCAGCAGCTTGGGAGCCACATCACCCCTCCACTTT
CASSLGATSPLHF
>17|TRBD2|TRBJ2-1|TRBV4-3|once
TGCGCCAGCAGCCAAGACCCGCCTAGCGGGGCCTACAATGAGCAGTTCTTC
CASSQDPPSGAYNEQFF
>12|TRBD1|TRBJ1-2|TRBV29-1|few
TGCAGCGTGCAACAGGGGCTCTATGGCTACACCTTC
CSVQQGLYGYTF
>13|TRBD2|TRBJ2-2|TRBV29-1|few
TGCAGCGTGGGACTAGCGGGGGTCGGGGAGCTGTTTTTT
CSVGLAGVGELFF
>14|-|TRBJ1-1|TRBV5-1|-
TGCGCCAGCAGCTTGCCCCACGTGAACACTGAAGCTTTCTTT
CASSLPHVNTEAFF
>14|-|TRBJ1-5|TRBV7-2|many
TGTGCCAGCAGCTTAGGGGCGGACCTTAAGCCCCAGCATTTT
CASSLGADLKPQHF
>14|-|TRBJ2-7|TRBV7-9|-
TGTGCCAGCAGTCCAGGGCGACCTCCCTACGAGCAGTACTTC
CASSPGRPPYEQYF
>15|TRBD2|TRBJ2-7|TRBV6-1|-
TGTGCCAGCAGTGAAGGGAGCGGGGGGGCCTACGAGCAGTACTTC
CASSEGSGGAYEQYF
>18|TRBD2|TRBJ2-3|TRBV5-5|-
TGTGCCAGCAGCCCGGGGACTAGCGGGGGCCGGACCACAGATACGCAGTATTTT
CASSPGTSGGRTTDTQYF
>14|-|TRBJ1-5|TRBV29-1|-
TGCAGCGCCGCGGACAGTAATAGCAATCAGCCCCAGCATTTT
CSAADSNSNQPQHF
>16|-|TRBJ1-4|TRBV4-3|-
TGCGCCAGCAGCCAAGTTATGGGGGCTACTAATGAAAAACTGTTTTTT
CASSQVMGATNEKLFF
>15|TRBD1|TRBJ1-1|TRBV4-2|-
TGTGCCAGCAGCCAAGAAAGGGGGCGAAGCACTGAAGCTTTCTTT
CASSQERGRSTEAFF
>12|-|TRBJ2-3|TRBV7-2|-
TGTGCCAGCAGCTTTGGGGACCCTGTTCTGTATTTT
CASSFGDPVLYF
>14|-|TRBJ2-1|TRBV19|few
TGTGCCAGTAAAACAGGTGATTCCTACAATGAGCAGTTCTTC
CASKTGDSYNEQFF